The source of this T cell receptor (beta chain) is a study of blood T cell repertoires in COVID-19. For the study at large: Acute-phase and convalescent COVID-19 samples originated in the United States, Italy and Spain. Sources were T cells, B-cell-depleted T cells, or PBMCs; the material itself was cDNA or gDNA.

Original data processing: From reference gene primer amplification, estimates of nucleated cell counts were derived. The repertoire was sequenced with immunoSEQ multiplex PCR; TCRdb's copy has only in-frame clones and lacks some. The V and J calls and clone size were taken over from that table, and D and trimming were inferred from the DNA. The sample consists of approximately 350,000 clones, roughly 90% of them appearing once. The CDR3 is 12 residues long. Germline values: CDR1 GTSNPN, CDR2 SVGIG (reference sequence). V shed 2 bases and J shed 6 bases, with 7 bases lying between them. This TCR came from a man aged 40-50 years with acute or convalescent COVID-19. Sequencing used peripheral blood. The chain links TRBV30 to TRBJ2-2; tentative D call: TRBD2 (5 bases). In DNA, the CDR3 is TGTGCCTGGAGTATGAGGGCCGGGGAGCTGTTTTTT. It codes for CAWSMRAGELFF.